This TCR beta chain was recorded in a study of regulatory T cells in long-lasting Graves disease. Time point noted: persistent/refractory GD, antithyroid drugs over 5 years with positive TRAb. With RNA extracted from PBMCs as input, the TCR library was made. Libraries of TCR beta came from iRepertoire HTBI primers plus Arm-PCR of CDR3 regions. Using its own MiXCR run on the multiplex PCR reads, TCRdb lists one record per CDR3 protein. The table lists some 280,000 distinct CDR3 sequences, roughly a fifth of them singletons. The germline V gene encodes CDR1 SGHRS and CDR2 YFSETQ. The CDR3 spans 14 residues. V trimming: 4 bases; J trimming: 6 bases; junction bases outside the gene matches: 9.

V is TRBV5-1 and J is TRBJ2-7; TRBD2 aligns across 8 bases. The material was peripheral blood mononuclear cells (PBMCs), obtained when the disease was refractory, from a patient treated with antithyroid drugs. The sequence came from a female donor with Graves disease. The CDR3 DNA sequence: TGCGCCAGCAGCCCGGGACTAGTTTTTCCCGAGCAGTACTTC. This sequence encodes CASSPGLVFPEQYF.